A single sample is the source of the 4 T cell receptor beta chains below, sequenced in a study of identical twins. TCRdb reprocessed the 5' RACE reads via MiXCR and lists one record per CDR3 protein. The sample shows 300,000 to 350,000 distinct CDR3 sequences, more than 9% of them seen only once. These sequences were also reported in another study, on yellow fever vaccine responses in identical twins.

The sample comprised CD8+ T cells sorted from blood. These receptors were obtained from a woman aged 18-29 years in good health.

This clonotype showed up just a few times. The chain carries TRBV21-1 and TRBJ1-4; the table's D gene call, TRBD1, was not cross checked with the DNA. TRBV21-1 is annotated as a pseudogene. The CDR3 is 15 residues long. The CDR3 is CASRGQGRNNEKLFF. The CDR3 DNA reads as TGTGCCAGCAGGGGACAGGGAAGAAATAATGAAAAACTGTTTTTT.

In its sample, this clonotype was seen a few times. The rearrangement links TRBV7-9 to TRBJ1-1, with 8 bases identical to TRBD1. The CDR3 runs to 15 residues. The J segment lost 5 bases and the V segment lost 3 bases, leaving 8 bases of the junction unmatched. Germline loops: CDR1 SEHNR, CDR2 FQNEAQ (reference sequence). The CDR3 loop reads CASSLGQGARTEAFF. In nucleotides, the CDR3 is TGTGCCAGCAGCTTGGGGCAGGGGGCACGGACTGAAGCTTTCTTT.

Many counts were recorded for this clonotype. The CDR3 spells CASSQNAYLDYEQYF. CDR3 sequence (DNA): TGCGCCAGCAGCCAAAATGCCTACCTTGACTACGAGCAGTACTTC. The V and J genes are TRBV4-1 and TRBJ2-7, with D unclear. With 2 bases removed from V and 3 bases from J, the gap between germline ends came to 14 bases. From germline, CDR1 is MGHRA and CDR2 YSYEKL. CDR3 length: 15 amino acids.

There are a few counts of this clonotype. The genes are TRBV27 and TRBJ2-7; D unclear. CDR1 and CDR2 from the germline V gene are MNHEY and SMNVEV (reference sequence). With 5 bases removed from V and 3 bases from J, the gap between germline ends came to 17 bases. CDR3 length: 15 residues. The CDR3 nucleotides are TGTGCCAGCAGTCCCGCTGGTGGTCGAAACTACGAGCAGTACTTC. This codes for CASSPAGGRNYEQYF.